Each of the 25 T cell receptor beta chains below was sequenced from the same sample in a study of T cells in localized non-small cell lung cancer. TCRdb keeps only in-frame clones here, not all; method: immunoSEQ multiplex PCR. The sample has around 1,800 clones, less than 25% seen once; the top ten hold around 15%. The sequenced sample was normal lung tissue next to the tumor, obtained before any cancer treatment. Receptors originate from a male donor aged 60 or over with stage II lung adenocarcinoma.

A few counts support this clone. V gene TRBV6-7 combines with J gene TRBJ1-2; no clear D gene. TRBV6-7 is designated an ORF whose function remains uncertain. Trimming removed 5 bases at V and 0 bases at J, with 7 bases between. This CDR3 region has 13 residues. This CDR3 reads CASSDGANYGYTF. The CDR3 DNA sequence: TGTGCCAGCAGTGATGGGGCTAACTATGGCTACACCTTC.

The chain combines TRBV28 with TRBJ2-7, with D possibly being TRBD2 (6 bases). The CDR3 sequence is 16 residues long. The germline V gene has CDR1 MDHEN and CDR2 SYDVKM. Between the trimmed V and J ends, which lost 5 bases and 2 bases, there was a span of 19 bases. The CDR3 coding sequence is TGTGCCAGCAGTCCCACCTACAGCGGGCCGACCTACGAGCAGTACTTC. Its protein product is CASSPTYSGPTYEQYF.

The chain has TRBV5-1 and TRBJ2-2; D may be TRBD2 (6 bases). The CDR3 contains 15 residues. The germline V and J ends were trimmed by 0 bases and 5 bases, with 11 bases remaining between them. CDR1 SGHRS and CDR2 YFSETQ come from the germline V gene. Here the CDR3 reads CASSLAAGRTGELFF. CDR3 DNA sequence: TGCGCCAGCAGCTTGGCGGCAGGGAGGACCGGGGAGCTGTTTTTT.

This clone came up a few times. This rearrangement joins TRBV11-3 to TRBJ2-1; the D is unclear. This CDR3 has 15 amino acids. CDR1 SGHNT and CDR2 YENEEA come from the germline V gene. Trimming pared 0 bases from V and 2 bases from J, leaving 8 bases between. CDR3 coding DNA: TGTGCCAGCAGCTTAGATCTCGGACCCTACAATGAGCAGTTCTTC. Residues: CASSLDLGPYNEQFF.

This clone is classed as large. The chain employs TRBV9 and TRBJ2-1, with 7 bases fitting TRBD2. The CDR3 is 16 amino acids. Trimming took 4 bases from V and 0 from J; bases not matched to a gene: 7. Germline V gene data show CDR1 as SGDLS and CDR2 as YYNGEE. This CDR3 is CASSPRGGSSYNEQFF. CDR3 in DNA: TGTGCCAGCAGCCCCAGAGGCGGGAGCTCCTACAATGAGCAGTTCTTC.

This clone is medium-sized (0.01 to 0.1%). This chain's CDR3 is CASSSGTATSRGTYGYTF. The CDR3 region has the DNA TGTGCCAGCAGTTCCGGGACAGCTACATCCCGAGGTACCTATGGCTACACCTTC. The chain carries TRBV9 and TRBJ1-2; 7 positions match TRBD1. This CDR3 is built from 18 residues. CDR1 and CDR2 (germline): SGDLS, YYNGEE. The J segment lost 4 bases and the V segment lost 5 bases, leaving 20 bases of the junction unmatched. The full variable domain, rest sourced from reference TRBV9 and TRBJ1-2, is DSGVTQTPKHLITATGQRVTLRCSPRSGDLSVYWYQQSLDQGLQFLIQYYNGEERAKGNILERFSAQQFPDLHSELNLSSLELGDSALYFCASSSGTATSRGTYGYTFGSGTRLTVV.

Within the sample, this clone is medium-sized. CDR3 amino acids: CASSAALQGFAEAFF. The CDR3 DNA follows: TGTGCCAGCAGCGCAGCATTACAGGGGTTTGCGGAAGCTTTCTTT. The chain joins TRBV9 to TRBJ1-1; 7 positions agree with TRBD1. Germline lookup yields CDR1 SGDLS and CDR2 YYNGEE. Trimming cost V 3 bases and J 8 bases; bases outside gene matches: 13. The CDR3 spans 15 residues.

V is TRBV28 and J is TRBJ2-6, with D possibly matching TRBD1 (6 bases). Germline V lookup: CDR1 MDHEN, CDR2 SYDVKM. The CDR3 loop spans 16 amino acids. Trimming stripped 8 bases from V and 3 bases from J, with 17 bases between. CDR3 DNA: TGTGCCAGCGAAGGACAGCCGGCTAGTGGGGCCAACGTCCTGACTTTC. Protein product: CASEGQPASGANVLTF. The entire variable domain, with the rest obtained from reference TRBV28 and TRBJ2-6, is as follows: DVKVTQSSRYLVKRTGEKVFLECVQDMDHENMFWYRQDPGLGLRLIYFSYDVKMKEKGDIPEGYSVSREKKERFSLILESASTNQTSMYLCASEGQPASGANVLTFGAGSRLTVL.

The CDR3 loop reads CASSYSARGGETQYF. The CDR3 bases are TGTGCCAGCAGTTACTCGGCCAGGGGGGGAGAGACCCAGTACTTC. The rearrangement joins TRBV6-8 to TRBJ2-5; either TRBD1 or TRBD2 may fit D (7 bases each). CDR1 and CDR2 (germline): MNHGY, SAAAGT. CDR3 length: 15 amino acids. The V gene lost 0 bases and the J gene lost 4 bases, with 12 bases spanning the gap.

The rearrangement links TRBV16 to TRBJ1-5, with a weak D call TRBD1 (5 bases). The CDR3 is 14 amino acids. CDR1 and CDR2 (germline): KGHSY, FQNENV. V was clipped by 1 base and J by 4 bases, with 8 bases between them. The chain's CDR3 is CASSQFGGNQPQHF. The CDR3 nucleotides are TGTGCCAGCAGCCAATTTGGGGGGAATCAGCCCCAGCATTTT.

V gene TRBV5-1 combines with J gene TRBJ2-2; 11 positions agree with TRBD2. The CDR3 totals 15 residues. The V and J ends lost 4 bases and 2 bases, in that order; junction bases with no gene match: 1. Germline CDR1 and CDR2: SGHRS and YFSETQ. This CDR3 reads CASSLAGGNTGELFF. The CDR3 coding sequence is TGCGCCAGCAGCCTAGCGGGGGGAAACACCGGGGAGCTGTTTTTT.

J is TRBJ2-1 and V is TRBV1; the table's D call, TRBD2, has no DNA check behind it. TRBV1 is annotated as a pseudogene. The CDR3 has 19 amino acids. This CDR3 reads CASSQVPSLAGVGYNEQFF. The CDR3 bases are TGCGCCAGCAGCCAAGTCCCTAGTCTTGCGGGAGTGGGCTACAATGAGCAGTTCTTC.

The CDR3 DNA reads as TGTGCCAGCAGTTCATCTTGGCGGGCCAATCAGCCCCAGCATTTT. Its translation is CASSSSWRANQPQHF. The chain recombines TRBV28 with TRBJ1-5, with unresolved D. The CDR3 is made up of 15 amino acids. V gave up 4 bases and J gave up 3 bases, with 13 bases separating them. Germline loops: CDR1 MDHEN, CDR2 SYDVKM.

By proportion, this clone is medium-sized. CDR3 DNA sequence: TGTGCCAGCAGCCACACCGTAGCGGGAAGAGGGGGAGATACGCAGTATTTT. This translates into CASSHTVAGRGGDTQYF. This chain uses TRBV11-3 with TRBJ2-3; 8 bases are shared with TRBD2. Unmatched junction bases numbered 15, after V lost 5 bases and J lost 5 bases. This CDR3 has 17 amino acids. Germline CDR1 reads SGHNT; CDR2 reads YENEEA.

The CDR3 reads CASSPQGNTEAFF. Written as DNA, the CDR3 is TGTGCCAGCTCGCCTCAGGGGAACACTGAAGCTTTCTTT. The genes are TRBV18 and TRBJ1-1, with D possibly being TRBD1 (5 bases). Deletions cut 6 bases from V and 1 base from J, with 9 bases between. Germline V gene data show CDR1 as KGHSH and CDR2 as LQKENI. The CDR3 covers 13 residues.

This clone is medium-sized by share. V is TRBV6-8 and J is TRBJ1-1; D call uncertain. CDR1 and CDR2 (germline): MNHGY, SAAAGT. This CDR3 has 14 residues. The germline V and J ends were trimmed by 6 bases and 8 bases, with 19 bases remaining between them. DNA of the CDR3: TGTGCCAGCAGCGAAAGCGGGGTTTGGGGAGAAGCTTTCTTT. This encodes CASSESGVWGEAFF.

This clone was counted only a few times. The rearrangement uses TRBV23-1 and TRBJ2-3; the D is unclear. TRBV23-1 is sorted into the ORF group, with uncertain function. Between the trimmed V and J ends, which lost 6 bases and 8 bases, there was a span of 15 bases. The CDR3 is made up of 13 amino acids. CDR3 amino acids: CASSLASAGTQYF. The CDR3, as DNA: TGCGCCAGCAGCTTGGCCTCCGCAGGTACGCAGTATTTT.

This clone has just a few counts. The chain is built from TRBV18 and TRBJ1-1; D is uncertain. CDR1 and CDR2 (germline): KGHSH, LQKENI. With 3 bases removed from V and 1 base from J, the gap between germline ends came to 12 bases. The CDR3 extends over 15 amino acids. CDR3: CASSPSSQTNTEAFF. CDR3 sequence (DNA): TGTGCCAGCTCACCCTCGTCTCAAACGAACACTGAAGCTTTCTTT.

The V and J genes are TRBV29-1 and TRBJ1-3; D is uncertain. Germline loops: CDR1 SQVTM, CDR2 ANQGSEA. This CDR3 has 14 amino acids. V lost 6 bases to trimming and J lost 0 bases, with 12 bases between them. CDR3 sequence reads: CSVMDRSSGNTIYF. The CDR3 DNA sequence: TGCAGCGTCATGGACCGAAGCTCTGGAAACACCATATATTTT. The full variable domain, completed using reference TRBV29-1 and TRBJ1-3, is SAVISQKPSRDICQRGTSLTIQCQVDSQVTMMFWYRQQPGQSLTLIATANQGSEATYESGFVIDKFPISRPNLTFSTLTVSNMSPEDSSIYLCSVMDRSSGNTIYFGEGSWLTVV.

The chain carries TRBV5-1 and TRBJ1-2; D perhaps matches TRBD1 (6 bases). Trimming removed 0 bases at V and 3 bases at J, with 15 bases between. Germline CDR1 and CDR2: SGHRS and YFSETQ. This CDR3 is built from 16 residues. The CDR3 loop reads CASSLAARGGDYGYTF. CDR3 bases: TGCGCCAGCAGCTTGGCCGCGAGAGGGGGTGACTATGGCTACACCTTC. The whole variable domain, remainder taken from reference TRBV5-1 and TRBJ1-2, is KAGVTQTPRYLIKTRGQQVTLSCSPISGHRSVSWYQQTPGQGLQFLFEYFSETQRNKGNFPGRFSGRQFSNSRSEMNVSTLELGDSALYLCASSLAARGGDYGYTFGSGTRLTVV.

This clone has a handful of counts. J is TRBJ2-3 and V is TRBV28; no clear D gene. The CDR3 loop spans 12 amino acids. Germline V lookup: CDR1 MDHEN, CDR2 SYDVKM. The ends were cut back, 5 bases at V and 2 bases at J, with 5 bases in the middle. The CDR3 DNA follows: TGTGCCAGCAGTCTCATCACAGATACGCAGTATTTT. This gives the protein CASSLITDTQYF. Filled out from reference TRBV28 and TRBJ2-3, the complete variable domain reads DVKVTQSSRYLVKRTGEKVFLECVQDMDHENMFWYRQDPGLGLRLIYFSYDVKMKEKGDIPEGYSVSREKKERFSLILESASTNQTSMYLCASSLITDTQYFGPGTRLTVL.

The chain combines TRBV27 with TRBJ2-7; D remains unclear. The CDR3 contains 16 residues. V shed 0 bases and J shed 5 bases, with 17 bases lying between them. The V gene's germline CDR1 is MNHEY and CDR2 SMNVEV (reference sequence). CDR3 protein: CASSLSVSSIAHEQYF. The CDR3 DNA is TGTGCCAGCAGTTTATCGGTCAGTAGTATCGCCCACGAGCAGTACTTC.

This clone turned up a few times. The chain couples TRBV6-8 to TRBJ1-2; 11 bases align to TRBD1. Trimming took 5 bases from V and 1 from J; bases not matched to a gene: 6. Germline-derived CDR1 and CDR2 are MNHGY and SAAAGT. CDR3 size: 16 residues. In DNA, the CDR3 is TGTGCCAGCAGTGGATTCGGGACAGGGGGTAACTATGGCTACACCTTC. Translation gives CASSGFGTGGNYGYTF.

This clone is termed medium-sized (0.01 to 0.1%). The V call is TRBV6-8, the J call TRBJ1-3; D unresolved. The CDR3 runs to 13 residues. Germline-derived CDR1 and CDR2 are MNHGY and SAAAGT. With 7 bases removed from V and 1 base from J, the gap between germline ends came to 8 bases. In DNA form, the CDR3 reads TGTGCCAGCAACGGCAGATCTGGAAACACCATATATTTT. Protein sequence: CASNGRSGNTIYF.

This clone turned up a few times. The chain employs TRBV10-3 and TRBJ2-3; TRBD2 aligns across 14 bases. Germline values: CDR1 ENHRY, CDR2 SYGVKD. The CDR3 runs to 18 residues. The V gene end was trimmed by 2 bases and the J gene end by 2 bases; junction bases not matched to a gene: 6. The CDR3 bases are TGTGCCATCAGTGAGGGACTAGCGGGAGGCCCCCACACAGATACGCAGTATTTT. Amino acid sequence: CAISEGLAGGPHTDTQYF.